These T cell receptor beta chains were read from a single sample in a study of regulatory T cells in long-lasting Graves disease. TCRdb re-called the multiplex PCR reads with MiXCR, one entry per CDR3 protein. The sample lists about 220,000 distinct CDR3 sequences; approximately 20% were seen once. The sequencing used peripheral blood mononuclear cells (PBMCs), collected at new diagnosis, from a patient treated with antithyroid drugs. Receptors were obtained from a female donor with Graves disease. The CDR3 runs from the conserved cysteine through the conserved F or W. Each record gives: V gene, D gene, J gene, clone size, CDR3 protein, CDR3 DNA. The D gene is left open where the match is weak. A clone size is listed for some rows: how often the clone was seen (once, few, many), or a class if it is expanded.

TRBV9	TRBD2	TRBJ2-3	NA	CASSEDGVAGGEDTQYF	TGTGCCAGCAGTGAGGATGGGGTAGCGGGAGGGGAAGATACGCAGTATTTT
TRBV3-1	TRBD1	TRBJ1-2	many	CASSHQGDYGYTF	TGTGCCAGCAGCCACCAGGGGGATTATGGCTACACCTTC
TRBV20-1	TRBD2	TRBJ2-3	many	CSARDGGGYGDTQYF	TGCAGTGCTAGAGATGGGGGAGGGTATGGAGATACGCAGTATTTT
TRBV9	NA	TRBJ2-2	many	CASSHTAGELFF	TGTGCCAGCAGCCACACAGCCGGGGAGCTGTTTTTT
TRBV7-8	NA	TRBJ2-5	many	CASSTEKETQYF	TGTGCCAGCAGTACGGAAAAAGAGACCCAGTACTTC
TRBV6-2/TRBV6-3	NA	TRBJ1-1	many	CASNPLSSNTEAFF	TGTGCCAGCAATCCCCTAAGCTCGAACACTGAAGCTTTCTTT
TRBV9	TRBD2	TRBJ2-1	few	CASSVEGTSGRLNEQFF	TGTGCCAGCAGCGTAGAGGGAACTAGCGGGAGATTGAATGAGCAGTTCTTC
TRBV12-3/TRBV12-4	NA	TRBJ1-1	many	CASSLNGDTEAFF	TGTGCCAGCAGTTTGAATGGGGACACTGAAGCTTTCTTT
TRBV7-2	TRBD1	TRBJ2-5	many	CASSWDRGRETQYF	TGTGCCAGCAGCTGGGACAGGGGGCGGGAGACCCAGTACTTC
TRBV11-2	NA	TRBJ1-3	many	CASSRSGNTIYF	TGTGCCAGCAGCCGCTCTGGAAACACCATATATTTT
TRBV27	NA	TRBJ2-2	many	CASSLTVVQTGELFF	TGTGCCAGCAGTCTGACCGTCGTGCAAACCGGGGAGCTGTTTTTT
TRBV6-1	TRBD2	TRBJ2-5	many	CASRPGLADQETQYF	TGTGCCAGCAGGCCGGGACTAGCGGATCAAGAGACCCAGTACTTC
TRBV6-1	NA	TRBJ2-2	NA	CASRAVVWGELFF	TGTGCCAGCAGGGCGGTCGTTTGGGGGGAGCTGTTTTTT
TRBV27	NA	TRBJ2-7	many	CASRPPGGTYEQYF	TGTGCCAGCAGGCCGCCGGGGGGCACCTACGAGCAGTACTTC
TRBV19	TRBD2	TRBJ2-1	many	CASSIVGLAGVSYNEQFF	TGTGCCAGTAGTATAGTCGGTCTAGCGGGAGTTTCCTACAATGAGCAGTTCTTC
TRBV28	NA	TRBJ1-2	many	CASSFAQGYGYTF	TGTGCCAGCAGTTTCGCTCAGGGATATGGCTACACCTTC
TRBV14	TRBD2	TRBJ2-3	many	CASSPFSLAGMWGTDTQYF	TGTGCCAGCAGCCCCTTCTCACTAGCGGGAATGTGGGGCACAGATACGCAGTATTTT
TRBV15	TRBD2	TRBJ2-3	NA	CATSRDLLAERTDTQYF	TGTGCCACCAGCAGAGATCTGCTAGCGGAACGCACAGATACGCAGTATTTT
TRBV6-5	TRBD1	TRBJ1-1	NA	CASSYPGGHMNTEAFF	TGTGCCAGCAGTTACCCAGGGGGCCACATGAACACTGAAGCTTTCTTT
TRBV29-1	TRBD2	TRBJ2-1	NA	CSAGTSAKQFF	TGCAGCGCCGGGACTAGCGCAAAGCAGTTCTTC
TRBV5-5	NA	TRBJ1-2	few	CASTKEYGGGYTF	TGTGCCAGCACCAAGGAGTACGGTGGAGGCTACACCTTC
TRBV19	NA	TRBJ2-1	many	CASSTFGGLYNEQFF	TGTGCCAGTAGTACCTTTGGCGGGCTATACAATGAGCAGTTCTTC
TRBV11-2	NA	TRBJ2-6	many	CASQGGADPSGANVLTF	TGTGCCAGCCAAGGGGGGGCAGACCCCTCAGGGGCCAACGTCCTGACTTTC
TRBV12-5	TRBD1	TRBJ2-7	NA	CASGPQTGGTYEQYF	TGTGCTAGTGGTCCACAAACAGGGGGGACCTACGAGCAGTACTTC
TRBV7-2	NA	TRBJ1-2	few	CASSSTPARGYGYTF	TGTGCCAGCAGTTCGACTCCGGCCAGGGGTTATGGCTACACCTTC
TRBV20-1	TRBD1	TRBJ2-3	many	CSAFGTEKDTQYF	TGCAGTGCTTTCGGGACAGAAAAAGATACGCAGTATTTT
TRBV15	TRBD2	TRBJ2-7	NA	CATSRGGSGIDEQYF	TGTGCCACCAGCCGGGGGGGATCGGGTATCGACGAGCAGTACTTC
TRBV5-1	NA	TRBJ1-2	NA	CASSLAPGGGFYGYTF	TGCGCCAGCAGCTTGGCCCCGGGAGGGGGATTCTATGGCTACACCTTC
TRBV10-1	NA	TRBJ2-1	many	CASSGFGQGGSGEQFF	TGCGCCAGCAGTGGATTTGGGCAGGGTGGAAGCGGTGAGCAGTTCTTC
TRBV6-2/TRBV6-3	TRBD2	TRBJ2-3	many	CASVSTVNSGADTQYF	TGTGCCAGCGTTTCCACTGTTAATAGCGGGGCAGATACGCAGTATTTT
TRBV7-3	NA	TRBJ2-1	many	CASSDPGAASEQFF	TGTGCCAGCAGCGACCCCGGGGCAGCCAGTGAGCAGTTCTTC
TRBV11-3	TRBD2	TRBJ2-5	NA	CTSSSTGLAPNEQYF	TGTACCAGCAGCTCAACCGGACTAGCCCCCAATGAGCAGTACTTC
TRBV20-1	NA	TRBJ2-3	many	CSAREQRRTSTDTQYF	TGCAGTGCTAGAGAGCAGCGCAGAACTAGCACAGATACGCAGTATTTT
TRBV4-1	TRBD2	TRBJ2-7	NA	CASSQSPRGLAGGGNEQYF	TGCGCCAGCAGCCAATCCCCCCGGGGACTAGCGGGAGGAGGGAACGAGCAGTACTTC
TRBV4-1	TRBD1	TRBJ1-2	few	CASSQAGTGSYGYTF	TGCGCCAGCAGCCAAGCGGGGACAGGTAGCTATGGCTACACCTTC
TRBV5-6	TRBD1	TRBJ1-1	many	CASSSRGLATEAFF	TGTGCCAGCAGCTCCAGGGGGTTAGCCACTGAAGCTTTCTTT
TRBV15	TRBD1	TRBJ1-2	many	CATSRVGQGLNYGYTF	TGTGCCACCAGCAGAGTGGGACAGGGCCTTAACTATGGCTACACCTTC
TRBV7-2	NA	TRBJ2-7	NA	CASSSQGYEQYF	TGTGCCAGCAGCTCCCAGGGTTACGAGCAGTACTTC
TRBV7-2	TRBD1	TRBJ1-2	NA	CASSYGLGTGVNGYTF	TGTGCCAGCAGTTACGGGCTTGGGACAGGGGTTAATGGCTACACCTTC